This note documents a single T cell receptor (beta chain) sequence. Looked up from germline, CDR1 is LGHNA and CDR2 is YSLEER. The J segment lost 4 bases and the V segment lost 4 bases, leaving 5 bases of the junction unmatched. There are 15 residues in the CDR3. This entry comes from a study of Ad26.COV2.S vaccination and SARS-CoV-2 variants. Treatment reported: about 20 received Ad26.COV2.S at low or high dose, single or two shots; 5 received placebo; per-sample allocation not given. The investigators took samples on day 63 after the first vaccine or placebo injection. A Boston donor was an adult aged 18-55 years. Profiling relied on immunoSEQ multiplex PCR, and the TCRdb table lists in-frame clones only, not all of them. The sample has about 400,000 clones, around 92% seen once.

J is TRBJ2-3 and V is TRBV4-3; 10 nucleotides agree with TRBD1. Material: peripheral blood, obtained in a trial of Ad26.COV2.S vaccine versus placebo. The receptor was isolated from a person aged 18 to 65 who received the Ad26.COV2.S COVID-19 vaccine or a placebo. The CDR3 nucleotides are TGCGCCAGCAGCCCTCTAGGACAGGGGGCAGATACGCAGTATTTT. Residues: CASSPLGQGADTQYF.